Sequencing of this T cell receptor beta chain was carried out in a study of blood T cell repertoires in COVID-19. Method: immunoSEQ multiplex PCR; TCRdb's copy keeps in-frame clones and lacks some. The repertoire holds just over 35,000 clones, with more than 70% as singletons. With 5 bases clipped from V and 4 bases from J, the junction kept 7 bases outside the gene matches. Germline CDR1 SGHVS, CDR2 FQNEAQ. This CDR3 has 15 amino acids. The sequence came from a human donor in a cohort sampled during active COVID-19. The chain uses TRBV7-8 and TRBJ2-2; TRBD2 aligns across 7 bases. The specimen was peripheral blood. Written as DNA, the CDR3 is TGTGCCAGCAGCCCTCTCGCGGGAGTCACCGGGGAGCTGTTTTTT. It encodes CASSPLAGVTGELFF.